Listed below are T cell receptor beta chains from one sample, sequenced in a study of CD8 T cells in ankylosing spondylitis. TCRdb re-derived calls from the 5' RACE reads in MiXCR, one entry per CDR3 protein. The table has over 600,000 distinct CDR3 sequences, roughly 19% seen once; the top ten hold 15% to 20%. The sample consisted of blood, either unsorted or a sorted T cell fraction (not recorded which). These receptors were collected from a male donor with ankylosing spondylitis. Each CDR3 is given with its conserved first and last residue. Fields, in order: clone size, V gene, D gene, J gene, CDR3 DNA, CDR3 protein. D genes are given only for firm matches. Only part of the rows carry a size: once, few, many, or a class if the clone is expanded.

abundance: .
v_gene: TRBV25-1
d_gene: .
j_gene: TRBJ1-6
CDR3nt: TGTGCCAGCAGTGACCCCGGACGGGGATCTTCACCCCTCCACTTT
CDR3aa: CASSDPGRGSSPLHF

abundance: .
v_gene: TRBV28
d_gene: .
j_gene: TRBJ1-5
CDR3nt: TGTGCCAGCAGTCCAGGGGTAGCAAATCAGCCCCAGCATTTT
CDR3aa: CASSPGVANQPQHF

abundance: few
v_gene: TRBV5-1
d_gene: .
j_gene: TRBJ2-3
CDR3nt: TGCGCCAGCAGCTTGGTGGTAGGGGTCGGCACAGATACGCAGTATTTT
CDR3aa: CASSLVVGVGTDTQYF

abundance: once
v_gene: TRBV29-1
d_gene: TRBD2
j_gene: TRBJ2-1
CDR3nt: TGCAGCGTCCTACTAGCGGGAGCTGACAATGAGCAGTTCTTC
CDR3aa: CSVLLAGADNEQFF

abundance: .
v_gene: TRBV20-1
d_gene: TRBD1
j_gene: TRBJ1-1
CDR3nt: TGCAGGGCCCAGATCCGACAGGGAGGAGTTTCGGGGAACACTGAAGCTTTCTTT
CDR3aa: CRAQIRQGGVSGNTEAFF

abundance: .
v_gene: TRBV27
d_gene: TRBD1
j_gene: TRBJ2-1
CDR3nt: TGTGCCAGCAGTACTGGGCCGGGACAGCCTTACAATGAGCAGTTCTTC
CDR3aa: CASSTGPGQPYNEQFF

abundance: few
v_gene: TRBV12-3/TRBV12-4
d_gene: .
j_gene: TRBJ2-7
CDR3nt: TGTGCCAGCAGTTACCGGGCCACCAACTACGAGCAGTACTTC
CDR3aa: CASSYRATNYEQYF

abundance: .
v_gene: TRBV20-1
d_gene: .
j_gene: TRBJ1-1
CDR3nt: TGCAGTGCTACACAGGCGGCTGAAGCTTTCTTT
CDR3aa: CSATQAAEAFF

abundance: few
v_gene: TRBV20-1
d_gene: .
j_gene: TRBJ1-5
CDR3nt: TGCAGTGCTAGACCACAGGGTGACAATCAGCCCCAGCATTTT
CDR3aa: CSARPQGDNQPQHF

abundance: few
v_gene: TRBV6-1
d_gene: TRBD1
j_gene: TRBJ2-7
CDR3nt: TGTGCCAGCAGCCTCGCTGCGACAGGGGCCCCAAGGAGGGAGCAGTACTTC
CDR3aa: CASSLAATGAPRREQYF

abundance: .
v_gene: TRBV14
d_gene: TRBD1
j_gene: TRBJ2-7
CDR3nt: TGTGCCAGCAGCCAAACAACAGGGGGCTATAGGGGGTCCTACGAGCAGTACTTC
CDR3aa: CASSQTTGGYRGSYEQYF

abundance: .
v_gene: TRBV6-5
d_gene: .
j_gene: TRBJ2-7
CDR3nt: TGTGCCAGCAGTTACGGAGGACAGAACTACGAGCAGTACTTC
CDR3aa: CASSYGGQNYEQYF

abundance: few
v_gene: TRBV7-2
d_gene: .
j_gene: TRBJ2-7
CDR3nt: TGTGCCAGCAGCCTGGGGCGGGGTGTACGCGAGCAGTACTTC
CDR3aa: CASSLGRGVREQYF

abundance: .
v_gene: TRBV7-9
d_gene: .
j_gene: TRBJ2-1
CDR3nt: TGTGCCAGCAGCCTCATTTCGTGGGGCAATGAGCAGTTCTTC
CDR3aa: CASSLISWGNEQFF

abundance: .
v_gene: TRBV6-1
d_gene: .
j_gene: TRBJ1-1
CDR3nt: TGTGCCAGCAGTGAAATGGGGTGGAGGGACACTGAAGCTTTCTTT
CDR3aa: CASSEMGWRDTEAFF

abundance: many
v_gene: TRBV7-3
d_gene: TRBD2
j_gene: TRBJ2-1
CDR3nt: TGTGCCAGCAGCTTAATGGGGGGGTCCTACAATGAGCAGTTCTTC
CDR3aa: CASSLMGGSYNEQFF

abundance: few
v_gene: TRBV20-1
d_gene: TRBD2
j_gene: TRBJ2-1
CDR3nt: TGCAGTGCTACCGGGGGGCTAGCGGGGGAAAGCTCCTACAATGAGCAGTTCTTC
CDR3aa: CSATGGLAGESSYNEQFF

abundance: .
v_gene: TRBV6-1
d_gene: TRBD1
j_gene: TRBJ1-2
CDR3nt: TGTGCCAGCAGTGATTGGGGACAGGGAGTAGTGGGCTACACCTTC
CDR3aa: CASSDWGQGVVGYTF

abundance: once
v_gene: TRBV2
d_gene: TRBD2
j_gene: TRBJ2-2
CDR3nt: TGTGCCAGCAGTGAAATCGTCCGACTAAGCGGGGTATCCCCGGGGTACACCGGGGAGCTGTTTTTT
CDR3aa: CASSEIVRLSGVSPGYTGELFF

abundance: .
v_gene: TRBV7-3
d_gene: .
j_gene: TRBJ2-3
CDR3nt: TGTGCCAGCAGCCCTAGGGGGTTTGGAGATACGCAGTATTTT
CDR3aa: CASSPRGFGDTQYF

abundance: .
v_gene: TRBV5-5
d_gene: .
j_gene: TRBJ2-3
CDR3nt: TGTGCCAGCAGCTCGGGGCGCGCTAGCAGCACAGATACGCAGTATTTT
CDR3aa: CASSSGRASSTDTQYF

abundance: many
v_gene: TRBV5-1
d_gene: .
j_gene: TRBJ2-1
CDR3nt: TGCGCCAGCAGCTTTCTTTCGGGTCATGAGCAGTTCTTC
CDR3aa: CASSFLSGHEQFF

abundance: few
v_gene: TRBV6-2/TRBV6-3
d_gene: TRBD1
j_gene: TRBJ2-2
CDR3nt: TGTGCCAGCATCGGGACAGGGCCCTCGACTCAGAACACCGGGGAGCTGTTTTTT
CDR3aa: CASIGTGPSTQNTGELFF

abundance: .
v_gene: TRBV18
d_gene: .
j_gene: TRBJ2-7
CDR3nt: TGTGCCAGCGGGTACAGGGATAGATACGAGCAGTACTTC
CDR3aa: CASGYRDRYEQYF

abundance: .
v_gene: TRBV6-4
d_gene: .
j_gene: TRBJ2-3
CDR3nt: TGTGCCAGCGCCCCGGGACATAACACAGATACGCAGTATTTT
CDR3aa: CASAPGHNTDTQYF

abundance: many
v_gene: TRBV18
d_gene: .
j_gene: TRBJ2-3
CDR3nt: TGTGCCAGCAGCCCTGGAACAGATACGCAGTATTTT
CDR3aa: CASSPGTDTQYF

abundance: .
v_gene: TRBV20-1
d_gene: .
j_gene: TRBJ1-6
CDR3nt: TGCAGTGCTTACAGGGCTGGATCACCCCTCCACTTT
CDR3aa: CSAYRAGSPLHF

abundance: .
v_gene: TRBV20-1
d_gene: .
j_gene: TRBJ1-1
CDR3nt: TGCAGTGCTAGGAGGTTGGGGGGTGGGGACACTGAAGCTTTCTTT
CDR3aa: CSARRLGGGDTEAFF

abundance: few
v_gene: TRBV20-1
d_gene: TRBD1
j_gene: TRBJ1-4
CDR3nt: TGCAGTGCTAGAGATCAGGGGGGGAATGAAAAACTGTTTTTT
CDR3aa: CSARDQGGNEKLFF

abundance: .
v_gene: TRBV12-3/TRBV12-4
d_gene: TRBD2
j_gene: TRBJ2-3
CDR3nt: TGTGCCAGCAGCCCGACTAGCTTCCCAGATACGCAGTATTTT
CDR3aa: CASSPTSFPDTQYF

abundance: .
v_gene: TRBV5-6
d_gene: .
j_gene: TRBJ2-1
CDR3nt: TGTGCCAGCAGCTTGGTCAACCAGGATGAGCAGTTCTTC
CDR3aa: CASSLVNQDEQFF

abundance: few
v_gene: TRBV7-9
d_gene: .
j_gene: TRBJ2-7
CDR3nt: TGTGCCAGCAGCTTAGGACAGGAGCAGTACTTC
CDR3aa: CASSLGQEQYF

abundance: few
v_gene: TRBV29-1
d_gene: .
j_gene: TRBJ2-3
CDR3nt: TGCAGCGTTGCCCTGGATACGCAGTATTTT
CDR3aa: CSVALDTQYF

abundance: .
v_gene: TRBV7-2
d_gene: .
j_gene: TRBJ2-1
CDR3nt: TGTGCCAGCAGCTTACGGTCGGTGGTAGAAGGTGAGCAGTTCTTC
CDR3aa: CASSLRSVVEGEQFF

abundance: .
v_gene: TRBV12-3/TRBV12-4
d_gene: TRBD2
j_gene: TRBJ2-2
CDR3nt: TGTGCCAGCAGCTTAGCGGGGTTTTGGACCGGGGAGCTGTTTTTT
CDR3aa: CASSLAGFWTGELFF

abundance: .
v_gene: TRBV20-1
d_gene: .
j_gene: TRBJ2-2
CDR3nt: TGCAGTGCTAGAGCCATAGGCTCGGTGAACACCGGGGAGCTGTTTTTT
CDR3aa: CSARAIGSVNTGELFF

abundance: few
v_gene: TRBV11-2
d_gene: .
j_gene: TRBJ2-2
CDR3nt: TGTGCCAGCAGCCCCCCGCGGCAGAACGGGGAGCTGTTTTTT
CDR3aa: CASSPPRQNGELFF

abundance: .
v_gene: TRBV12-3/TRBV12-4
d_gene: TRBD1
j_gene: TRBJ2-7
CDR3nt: TGTGCCAGCAGTCACCGACAGGGAGAATACGAGCAGTACTTC
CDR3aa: CASSHRQGEYEQYF

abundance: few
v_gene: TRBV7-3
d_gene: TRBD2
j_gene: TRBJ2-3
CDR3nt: TGTGCCAGCAGCTTACTAGCGGGATGGGAGGCAGATACGCAGTATTTT
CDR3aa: CASSLLAGWEADTQYF

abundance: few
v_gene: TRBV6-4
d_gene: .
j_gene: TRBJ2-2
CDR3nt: TGTGCCAGCAGTGCAACGCCCACCGGGGAGCTGTTTTTT
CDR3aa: CASSATPTGELFF

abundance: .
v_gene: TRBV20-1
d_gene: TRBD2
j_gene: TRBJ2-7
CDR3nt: TGCAGTGCTAGAGAAAGCGGGGGCTCCTACGAGCAGTACTTC
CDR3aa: CSARESGGSYEQYF

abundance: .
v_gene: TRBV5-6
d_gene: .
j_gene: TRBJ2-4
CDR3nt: TGTGCCAGCAGCTTGGTCCGGGGAGAGAAAAACATTCAGTACTTC
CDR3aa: CASSLVRGEKNIQYF

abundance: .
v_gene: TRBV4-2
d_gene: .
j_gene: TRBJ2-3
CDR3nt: .
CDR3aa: CASSSSGDFTDTQYF

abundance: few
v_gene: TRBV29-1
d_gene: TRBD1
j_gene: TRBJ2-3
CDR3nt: TGCAGCGGATCAGGGGGCGCAGATACGCAGTATTTT
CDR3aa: CSGSGGADTQYF

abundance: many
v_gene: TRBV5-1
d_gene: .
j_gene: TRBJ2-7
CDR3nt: TGCGCCAGCAGCTTGTGGGGCGACTCCTACGAGCAGTACTTC
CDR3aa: CASSLWGDSYEQYF

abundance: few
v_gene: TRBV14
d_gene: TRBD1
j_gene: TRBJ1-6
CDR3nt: TGTGCCAGCAGCCAACTTGGGACAGCCTATAATTCACCCCTCCACTTT
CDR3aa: CASSQLGTAYNSPLHF

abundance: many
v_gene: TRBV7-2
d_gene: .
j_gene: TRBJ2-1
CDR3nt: TGTGCCAGCAGCTTAGGAGGGATGACCTACAATGAGCAGTTCTTC
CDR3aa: CASSLGGMTYNEQFF

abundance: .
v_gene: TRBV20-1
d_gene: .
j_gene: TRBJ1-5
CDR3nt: TGCAGTGCTAAAAGCCAGGGAGCCCCAGAGCATTTT
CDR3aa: CSAKSQGAPEHF

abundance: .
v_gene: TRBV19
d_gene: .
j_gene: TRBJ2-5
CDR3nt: TGTGCCAGTAGTAAGCAGATACAAGAGACCCAGTACTTC
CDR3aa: CASSKQIQETQYF

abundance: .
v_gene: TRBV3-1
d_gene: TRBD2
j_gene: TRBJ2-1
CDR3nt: TGTGCCAGCAGTAAAAGACTAGCGGTAAACAATGAGCAGTTCTTC
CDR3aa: CASSKRLAVNNEQFF

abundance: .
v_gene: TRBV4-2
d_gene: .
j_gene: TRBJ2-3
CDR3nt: TGTGCCAGCAGCCAAACGACTCAGGGGAACTTGTTCGCAGATACGCAGTATTTT
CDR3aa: CASSQTTQGNLFADTQYF

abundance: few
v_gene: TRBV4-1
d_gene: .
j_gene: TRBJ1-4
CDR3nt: TGCGCCAGCAGCCAAGATCCGCGGCCCCCTGAGAAACTGTTTTTT
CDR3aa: CASSQDPRPPEKLFF

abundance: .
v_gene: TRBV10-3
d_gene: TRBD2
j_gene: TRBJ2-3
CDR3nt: TGTGCCATCAGTGACGAATGGTCTAGCGGGCCTCCGCCCACAGATACGCAGTATTTT
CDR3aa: CAISDEWSSGPPPTDTQYF

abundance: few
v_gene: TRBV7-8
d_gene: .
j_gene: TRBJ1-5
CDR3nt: TGTGCCAGCAGCCCGCAGGGTGGTCAGCCCCAGCATTTT
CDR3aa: CASSPQGGQPQHF